Detailed here is one T cell receptor beta chain. Using immunoSEQ multiplex PCR, the repertoire was profiled, and TCRdb retains in-frame clones only, with some absent. The sample records 41,000 or so clones, 90% being singletons. V lost 9 bases and J lost 8, with 28 bases in between. CDR3 length: 17 amino acids. In germline, CDR1 is SEHNR, CDR2 FQNEAQ (reference sequence). The data were taken from a study of T cell changes during pregnancy in multiple sclerosis. Sequenced here: CD8+ T cells from peripheral blood mononuclear cells, sampled in the third trimester of pregnancy. The source of this sequence is a female donor with multiple sclerosis, enrolled in a pregnancy study. The V gene is TRBV7-9, the J gene TRBJ1-4, with no clear D. CDR3 DNA: TGTGCCAGTCGCGGGAGGCGTGGGGAGGCCGGAGGCGAAAAACTGTTTTTT. Translation gives CASRGRRGEAGGEKLFF.